One sample yielded the 8 T cell receptor beta chains listed below, sequenced in a study of OX40 agonist ivuxolimab in advanced cancers. The table came from immunoSEQ multiplex PCR; TCRdb's copy has only in-frame clones and leaves some out. The table has roughly 20,000 clones, about four fifths seen once. Sample: CD4+ or CD8+ T cells sorted from blood, taken in a trial of the OX40 agonist ivuxolimab. The receptors were sampled from an adult with an advanced solid tumor such as melanoma, head and neck, liver or kidney cancer.

The sample holds one count of this clone. V and J are TRBV11-2 and TRBJ1-2; D is perhaps TRBD1 (5 bases). V gave up 4 bases and J gave up 1 base, with 19 bases separating them. The germline gives CDR1 SGHAT, CDR2 FQNNGV. This CDR3 has 17 residues. The CDR3 sequence: CASSSFDAGLINYGYTF. For the CDR3, the DNA is TGTGCCAGCAGCTCATTCGATGCGGGGCTAATTAACTATGGCTACACCTTC.

This rearrangement joins TRBV5-1 to TRBJ1-1; D call uncertain. The CDR3 has 14 residues. Germline-derived CDR1 and CDR2 are SGHRS and YFSETQ. Trimming stripped 2 bases from V and 0 bases from J, with 8 bases between. This CDR3 reads CASSFRAMNTEAFF. CDR3 coding DNA: TGCGCCAGCAGCTTCAGAGCGATGAACACTGAAGCTTTCTTT. Supplemented by reference TRBV5-1 and TRBJ1-1, the full variable domain reads KAGVTQTPRYLIKTRGQQVTLSCSPISGHRSVSWYQQTPGQGLQFLFEYFSETQRNKGNFPGRFSGRQFSNSRSEMNVSTLELGDSALYLCASSFRAMNTEAFFGQGTRLTVV.

The chain recombines TRBV11-3 with TRBJ1-2; D not certain. In germline, CDR1 is SGHNT, CDR2 YENEEA. This CDR3 contains 15 residues. V was trimmed by 5 bases and J by 8 bases, leaving 21 bases between them. CDR3 sequence: CASSPIFGPGQGYTF. In DNA, the CDR3 is TGTGCCAGCAGCCCCATTTTCGGCCCGGGCCAGGGCTACACCTTC.

The chain joins TRBV29-1 to TRBJ2-2; D possibly uses TRBD1 or TRBD2 (5 bases each). The CDR3 runs 11 residues. Germline V gives CDR1 SQVTM, CDR2 ANQGSEA. V gave up 5 bases and J gave up 6 bases, with 7 bases separating them. CDR3: CSVRDAGELFF. Here the CDR3 DNA reads TGCAGCGTTAGGGACGCCGGGGAGCTGTTTTTT.

V is TRBV7-3 and J is TRBJ2-3; D unresolved. V shed 4 bases and J shed 0 bases, with 8 bases lying between them. Germline V lookup: CDR1 SGHTA, CDR2 FQGTGA. The CDR3 is 14 amino acids. The CDR3 spells CASSSGISTDTQYF. As DNA, the CDR3 is TGTGCCAGCAGCTCTGGGATTAGCACAGATACGCAGTATTTT.

V is TRBV2 and J is TRBJ2-3; D is uncertain. The germline V gene has CDR1 SNHLY and CDR2 FYNNEI. There are 18 residues in the CDR3. With 5 bases removed from V and 2 bases from J, the gap between germline ends came to 23 bases. As DNA, the CDR3 is TGTGCCAGCAGTACCAGTACTGGACCAATTCGATACACAGATACGCAGTATTTT. This encodes CASSTSTGPIRYTDTQYF.

This chain joins TRBV7-9 and TRBJ2-7, with 11 bases matching TRBD1. CDR1 SEHNR and CDR2 FQNEAQ come from the germline V gene (reference sequence). The CDR3 has 15 residues. Trimming at V came to 4 bases and at J to 5 bases, leaving 7 bases not matched to a gene. CDR3 region: CASSSPGTGGHEQYF. The DNA for the CDR3 is TGTGCCAGCAGCTCCCCCGGGACAGGGGGGCACGAGCAGTACTTC.

The rearrangement joins TRBV7-9 to TRBJ1-4, with D possibly TRBD1 on 6 matching bases. Per the germline V gene, CDR1 is SEHNR and CDR2 is FQNEAQ (reference sequence). Trimming left V 3 bases short and J 8 bases short, with 16 bases between. There are 15 residues in the CDR3. This CDR3 reads CASSFPGAGSEKLFF. The CDR3 DNA reads as TGTGCCAGCAGCTTTCCGGGGGCGGGGAGCGAAAAACTGTTTTTT.